This T cell receptor (beta chain) was obtained from a study of early T cells in non-severe SARS-CoV-2 infection (dated by TCRdb to the early 2020s). Regarding the research as a whole: Bulk RNA from unsorted whole blood was used for TCR sequencing, so alpha and beta chains could not be paired. Here is what the overall study found, with its caveats: VDJdb matching was skewed toward anti-spike CD8 responses, so virus-specific expansions were likely underestimated and private and CD4 specificities were missed.

This clonotype has more than one count but fewer than ten. Its antigen remains unidentified. No quality values exist for individual bases; no much larger clone is one base distant. According to the germline V gene, CDR1 reads SQVTM and CDR2 reads ANQGSEA. The CDR3 contains 11 residues, cysteine and phenylalanine counted. Only the CDR3 portion is preserved as DNA: 33 bases, with reading frame beginning at the first base. V loses 6 bases at its end and J loses 5 bases; junction bases beyond the gene matches: 3. The receptor library was made with 5' RACE. This sample was sequenced with a NextSeq 500. The TCR library protocol attached unique molecular identifiers to individual cDNA molecules to correct for sequencing error and PCR bias. TCR alpha and beta chains were both sequenced, and the abundances of alpha and beta sequences in each sample were closely correlated with each other. In the original analysis: Decombinator V4 was used to annotate TCR sequences for V gene, J gene and CDR3. TCRs were defined as expanded if a significant change between any two time points was detected under a Poisson model with p below 0.0001. TCR abundances were normalised to the total number of TCRs sequenced in each sample and reported as counts per million. TRAV1-2 paired with TRAJ12, TRAJ20 or TRAJ33 defined MAIT TCRs, while TRAV10 paired with TRAJ18 defined iNKT TCRs. VDJdb, accessed 1 November 2021, was searched for CMV, EBV and SARS-CoV-2 annotated TCRs, excluding TCRs annotated for multiple antigens. TCRdb reran the public reads through fastp at Q25 and MiXCR, keeping productive beta chains. Each entry merges the rows of one CDR3 protein and shows their most common DNA and genes. TCRdb assigned the V and J calls; the authors' analysis was not used. Within this sample are 100,000 to 150,000 distinct CDR3 sequences, with more than 12% of them counted one time only. The ten top clones hold 21% of the sample.

This was a case-control study nested in a cohort of healthcare workers in London, UK, who had nasopharyngeal swab PCR tests and blood samples taken every week. Healthcare workers were recruited during the week of the UK lockdown, between 23 and 31 March 2020, and followed weekly for up to roughly 15 weeks. This clonotype originated in an adult who was a healthcare worker with PCR-confirmed SARS-CoV-2 infection or an uninfected control (not recorded which). In this chain, TRBV29-1 is recombined with TRBJ2-7; TRBD1 matches 8 bases in the middle. The sequencing sample was made of whole blood. Here the CDR3 is given as CSVGGQDEQYF. In nucleotides, the sequence is TGCAGCGTGGGGGGACAGGACGAGCAGTACTTC.